This T cell receptor beta chain is drawn from a study of metastatic and nonmetastatic thyroid tumors (dated by TCRdb to about 2020). Looking at the study overall: The researchers compared repertoires between peripheral blood samples and tumor or nodule tissue samples from patients with malignant or benign thyroid disease.

No treatment had been received by any patient before thyroid surgery. The study retrospectively analysed patient clinical samples collected from the early 2010s to the late 2010s using T-cell receptor beta sequencing. The library was generated by PCR. TCRdb names Illumina HiSeq 4000 as the instrument used. High-throughput sequencing was used to profile the CDR3 region of the TCR beta-chain in every patient. Per the original workflow: The researchers built a classifier to tell apart papillary thyroid cancer patients with distant metastasis, based on CDR3 differences among clinicopathological groups. To measure repertoire diversity the researchers used the Shannon index, while the Morisita-Horn index served to gauge how similar the tumor and blood repertoires were. TCRdb itself trimmed the public reads at Q25 with fastp, ran MiXCR and retained productive beta chains. These V and J calls derive from TCRdb rather than the authors' analysis. Counted in this sample were around 37,000 clones; 20% to 25% of them appeared once. The ten largest clonotypes hold around 15% of the sample.

The study at large found these results: In both blood and tumor samples, malignant tumors were reported to have significantly higher TCR beta diversity than benign nodules.

Trimming removed 6 bases from V and 6 bases from J; the gene matches leave 6 bases unexplained. Taken from cysteine to phenylalanine, the CDR3 has 13 residues. Only the CDR3 DNA stays, 39 bases, in frame from base 1. This clone was seen ten or more times. Its antigen has not been determined. One base away there is no much larger clone; base qualities are not given. The sample was blood. This TCR derives from a female donor with papillary thyroid cancer or a benign thyroid nodule (not recorded which). Some clones in this sample may be carry-over from other donors' samples. This chain joins TRBV12-3 or TRBV12-4 to TRBJ2-5, with 8 bases aligning to TRBD1. In nucleotide form, the sequence is TGTGCCAGCAGGGGAACAGGGGGGAAGACCCAGTACTTC. Translated, it reads CASRGTGGKTQYF.